This TCR beta chain was sequenced in a study of T-cell reconstitution after alpha-beta-depleted transplantation in children. Study results and limitations: The study reportedly traced alpha-beta T cells about two months after transplant to several hundred expanded graft clones. T-cell counts and diversity were attributed mostly to newly produced T cells one year after transplant.

Of note for this clonotype: Its antigen is unknown. Since a much larger clone is just one base distant, this may be a read error.

Molecular barcoding with unique molecular identifiers was used for the TCRbeta library. MiXCR, run by TCRdb on the PCR reads, gives a single entry per CDR3 protein. The sample shows more than 400,000 distinct CDR3 sequences, around 46% of them seen only once. The CDR3 sequence is 13 residues long. CDR1 is SNHLY, CDR2 FYNNEI, per germline. Deletions cut 7 bases from V and 2 bases from J, with 12 bases between. The clonotype comes from a girl aged 2 to 9 with aplastic anemia, due to receive a stem cell transplant. The source was PBMCs, collected before TCRalphabeta/CD19-depleted stem cell transplant. This chain uses TRBV2 with TRBJ2-7; possibly TRBD2 for D (6 bases). CDR3 DNA sequence: TGTGCCAGCACAAAGGGACTCACCTACGAGCAGTACTTC. Translation gives CASTKGLTYEQYF.